The 25 T cell receptor beta chains listed next were all sequenced from one sample in a study of tumor-infiltrating lymphocytes in primary liver carcinoma. Constant-region priming of about 500 ng total RNA yielded TCR beta cDNA. Nested multiplex PCR, run for three rounds with slightly modified ARM-PCR, yielded TCR beta libraries. A C-beta reverse primer was combined with TRBV1-TRBV30 forward primers in the first two PCR rounds, and each round had about 10 cycles. In TCRdb, the multiplex PCR reads were re-called with MiXCR into one record per CDR3 protein. This repertoire shows 100,000 or so distinct CDR3 sequences, over 55% found once; its top ten account for 9.5% to 10%. For each extraction, RNA and DNA were obtained together from approximately 20-30 mg of unsorted bulk tissue. Sequenced input: liver tumor tissue from sampling region 5. Stated subset: tumor region T5, tumor centre. The source is a woman between 55 and 75 years old with primary liver carcinoma and hepatitis B virus infection.

This clonotype was detected ten times or more. The V call is TRBV19, the J call TRBJ2-7; a possible D gene is TRBD2 (6 bases). CDR3 length: 15 residues. The germline V gene has CDR1 LNHDA and CDR2 SQIVND (reference sequence). Trimming shortened V by 5 bases and J by 2 bases, and 16 bases separated the two germline ends. CDR3 DNA: TGTGCCAGTAGTGCGGGGACCGACGGGACCTACGAGCAGTACTTC. Translated: CASSAGTDGTYEQYF.

In the case of this clonotype: A junction boundary mismatches the germline segment, possibly from a read error. V is TRBV11-1 and J is TRBJ2-2; tentative D call: TRBD2 (5 bases). CDR1 is SGHAT and CDR2 is FQDESV in the germline V gene (reference sequence). This CDR3 region has 17 residues. DNA for the CDR3: TGTGCCAGGAGCGCCCGGCCACTCCTAGTTAACACCGGGGAGCTGTTTTTC. It specifies CARSARPLLVNTGELFF.

As concerns this clonotype: The junction shows a germline mismatch at one end, possibly a read error. The V call is TRBV12-3 or TRBV12-4, the J call TRBJ2-1; TRBD2 agrees at 10 bases. This CDR3 is 18 amino acids long. The CDR3 nucleotides are TGTGCCAGCAGTTTAGATTCTAGCGGGAGATCGTCCTTCAATGAGCAGTTCTTC. Its protein product is CASSLDSSGRSSFNEQFF.

Note on this clonotype: Since the CDR3 does not end with the conserved phenylalanine or tryptophan, this likely comes from a read error. The chain has TRBV4-2 and TRBJ2-2; TRBD2 agrees at 15 bases. Per germline, CDR1 LGHNA and CDR2 YNFKEQ. The CDR3 is made up of 20 amino acids. Trimming removed 3 bases from V and 6 bases from J; junction bases left unmatched: 14. CDR3 in DNA: TGTGCCAGCAGCCAGGAGGCCGCGGGACTAGCGGGAGGAAGGGCCGGGGAGCTGTTTTAT. Its translation: CASSQEAAGLAGGRAGELFY.

With respect to this clonotype: Relative to the germline gene, one junction end is altered; a read error may explain this. V is TRBV11-2 and J is TRBJ2-5; TRBD2 is a possible D gene (6 bases). The germline V gene encodes CDR1 SGHAT and CDR2 FQNNGV. This CDR3 contains 14 residues. The DNA of the CDR3 is TGTGCCAGCAGCCCCTCTAGCGTCCAAGAGACCCAGTACTTT. Amino acid sequence: CASSPSSVQETQYF.

With respect to this clonotype: At one end the junction does not follow the germline gene, possibly because of a read error. The rearrangement joins TRBV11-2 to TRBJ2-7; 8 bases match TRBD2. Germline assignment: CDR1 SGHAT and CDR2 FQNNGV. The CDR3 length is 14 residues. The CDR3 coding sequence is TGCGCCAGCAGCCTCCCTTCAGGGACTAGCGAGCAGTACTTC. It yields the protein CASSLPSGTSEQYF.

This clonotype was detected only a few times. Its ends do not fully match the called genes, so a read error is possible. The chain has TRBV19 and TRBJ2-1, with D possibly being TRBD1 or TRBD2 (5 bases each). CDR3 size: 16 residues. CDR1 is LNHDA and CDR2 is SQIVND in the germline V gene (reference sequence). The CDR3 here is CASSQRGRGGYSEQFF. In DNA, the CDR3 is TGTGCCAGTAGTCAAAGGGGTCGTGGGGGTTACAGTGAGCAGTTCTTC.

The V and J genes are TRBV12-3 or TRBV12-4 and TRBJ2-3, with 9 bases that match TRBD2. The V segment lost 9 bases and the J segment 7 bases; nucleotides outside the gene matches: 17. The CDR3 length is 16 residues. CDR3: CASTPRLREGTYTQYF. The CDR3, as DNA: TGTGCCAGTACCCCTCGACTGCGGGAGGGGACCTATACGCAGTATTTT.

The chain combines TRBV6-1 with TRBJ2-2; tentatively, D is TRBD1 or TRBD2 (7 bases each). The CDR3 sequence is 15 residues long. Germline V gene sequence: CDR1 MNHNS, CDR2 SASEGT. V lost 0 bases, J lost 5 bases, and 10 bases lay in between. This CDR3 is CASSEARGGTGELFF. The CDR3 bases are TGTGCCAGCAGTGAAGCCAGGGGGGGGACCGGGGAGCTGTTTTTT.

The rearrangement joins TRBV4-1 to TRBJ2-1, with 8 bases aligning to TRBD2. The CDR3 is 20 residues long. The germline gives CDR1 MGHRA, CDR2 YSYEKL. V shed 0 bases and J 0 bases; nucleotides not matched to a gene: 13. CDR3 bases: TGCGCCAGCAGCCAAGATCCGCGGGCTAGCGGGCTAAGCTCCTACAATGAGCAGTTCTTC. This codes for CASSQDPRASGLSSYNEQFF.

This clonotype showed up just once. The junction does not match germline at one end; this may be a read error. The chain links TRBV6-1 to TRBJ2-1; D unresolved. Per germline, CDR1 MNHNS and CDR2 SASEGT. This CDR3 spans 12 amino acids. CDR3 DNA sequence: TGTGTCAGCAGTGGAATAAGGTATGAGCAGTTCTTC. The encoded protein is CVSSGIRYEQFF.

This clonotype is medium-sized by share. The V call is TRBV11-2, the J call TRBJ1-1; a weak D match, TRBD1 (5 bases). V was shortened by 0 bases and J by 4 bases, with 12 bases between the two germline ends. The germline V gene has CDR1 SGHAT and CDR2 FQNNGV. The CDR3 loop spans 15 amino acids. The DNA of the CDR3 is TGTGCCAGCAGCTTAGAGTGGGGGACCTCCACTGAAGCTTTCTTT. Amino acids: CASSLEWGTSTEAFF.

The rearrangement links TRBV18 to TRBJ2-5; a possible D gene is TRBD1 (5 bases). In germline, CDR1 is KGHSH, CDR2 LQKENI. Deletions cut 3 bases from V and 5 bases from J, with 13 bases between. This CDR3 is 14 amino acids long. In nucleotides, the CDR3 is TGTGCCAGCTCACCGGGGCCAGCCAAGGAGACCCAGTACTTC. It yields the protein CASSPGPAKETQYF.

A note on this clonotype: It may be a read error: a sequence one base away is much more abundant. The chain recombines TRBV6-6 with TRBJ1-2, with D possibly matching TRBD1 (6 bases). This CDR3 comprises 14 residues. Germline values: CDR1 MNHNY, CDR2 SVGAGI (reference sequence). The DNA for the CDR3 is TGTGCCAGCGGTTCAACCGGGACAAACTTTGGCTACACCTTC. Encoded protein: CASGSTGTNFGYTF.

With respect to this clonotype: At one of its ends the junction is not consistent with the germline gene, which may arise from a read error. The chain carries TRBV2 and TRBJ2-7; TRBD1 might be the D (5 bases). The CDR3 spans 13 residues. Germline V gene sequence: CDR1 SNHLY, CDR2 FYNNEI. The CDR3 reads CAGSVTGYYDQYF. The CDR3, as DNA: TGTGCCGGCAGTGTCACAGGCTACTACGATCAGTACTTC.

Of note for this clonotype: The junction shows a germline mismatch at one end, possibly a read error. This rearrangement joins TRBV29-1 to TRBJ2-7; 9 nucleotides align to TRBD1. In germline, CDR1 is SQVTM, CDR2 ANQGSEA. CDR3 size: 13 residues. This CDR3 is CIVEQGAGYEQYF. CDR3 bases: TGCATCGTTGAACAGGGGGCGGGCTACGAGCAATACTTC.

V usage is TRBV6-5 and J usage is TRBJ2-6; D is perhaps TRBD1 (6 bases). CDR1 and CDR2 (germline): MNHEY, SVGAGI. The CDR3 totals 17 residues. The V end was cut by 5 bases, the J end by 3 bases, with 17 bases between. CDR3 DNA: TGTGCCAGCAGTCCTGACAGGCCCGACTATGGGGCCAACGTCCTGACTTTC. Protein sequence: CASSPDRPDYGANVLTF.

The chain recombines TRBV12-3 or TRBV12-4 with TRBJ1-1, with 9 bases that match TRBD1. The CDR3 totals 13 residues. The CDR3 region is CASGRTGDTEAFF. The CDR3 DNA reads TGTGCTAGCGGGAGGACAGGGGACACTGAAGCTTTCTTT.

This clonotype was found a few times. At one of its ends the junction is not consistent with the germline gene, which may arise from a read error. The CDR3 DNA reads as TGTGCCAGCAGTTACTCGAGTGGCATAACTGGTTATGGCTACACATTC. Translating it yields CASSYSSGITGYGYTF. This chain connects TRBV6-6 to TRBJ1-2; D is uncertain. CDR1 and CDR2 from the germline V gene are MNHNY and SVGAGI (reference sequence). CDR3 length equals 16 residues.

A word on this clonotype: Mismatch with germline at one junction end may stem from a read error. The J gene is TRBJ1-3, the V gene TRBV11-2; D remains ambiguous. This CDR3 region has 18 residues. The germline CDR1 and CDR2 sequences are SGHAT and FQNNGV. The CDR3 region is CASSSRLPADSSGNTIYF. As DNA, the CDR3 is TGTGCCAGTAGCTCGCGCCTCCCAGCAGATAGCTCTGGAAACACCATATATTTT.

The chain recombines TRBV11-1 with TRBJ2-4; possibly TRBD2 for D (5 bases). The CDR3 covers 13 residues. CDR1 is SGHAT, CDR2 FQDESV, per germline (reference sequence). V was clipped by 6 bases and J by 8 bases, with 14 bases between them. The CDR3 sequence: CASSLTWGDIQYF. CDR3 DNA sequence: TGTGCCAGCAGTTTAACCTGGGGAGACATTCAGTACTTC.

This clonotype has ten or more counts. CDR3 bases: TGTGCCAGCGGGGGACATACAGTCACTGAAGCTTTCTTT. It yields the protein CASGGHTVTEAFF. The chain employs TRBV28 and TRBJ1-1; maybe TRBD1 (6 bases). Trimming left V 8 bases short and J 4 bases short, with 14 bases between. Germline V lookup: CDR1 MDHEN, CDR2 SYDVKM. The CDR3 totals 13 residues.

This clonotype was seen at least ten times. J is TRBJ1-2 and V is TRBV7-9; D gene ambiguous. The germline CDR1 and CDR2 sequences are SEHNR and FQNEAQ (reference sequence). Trimming shortened V by 5 bases and J by 4 bases, and 20 bases separated the two germline ends. The CDR3 consists of 16 residues. CDR3 nucleotides: TGTGCCAGCAGCGTCTCCGGACGGACTTCAAGCTATGGCTACACCTTC. Its translation is CASSVSGRTSSYGYTF.

The chain uses TRBV6-1 and TRBJ1-1; D may be TRBD1 (5 bases). Trimming took 6 bases from V and 1 from J, leaving 12 bases between them. The CDR3 sequence is 14 residues long. CDR1 is MNHNS, CDR2 SASEGT, per germline. For the CDR3, the DNA is TGTGCCAGCAGGGTCGGGACGAAGAACACTGAAGCTTTCTTT. This encodes CASRVGTKNTEAFF.

There are many counts of this clonotype. V and J are TRBV29-1 and TRBJ1-1; tentatively, D is TRBD1 (5 bases). V lost 4 bases, J lost 6 bases, and 6 bases lay in between. This CDR3 has 10 amino acids. Germline CDR1 is SQVTM and CDR2 is ANQGSEA. CDR3 in DNA: TGCAGCGTTGTGACAGCTGAAGCTTTCTTT. Translation gives CSVVTAEAFF.